The entry that follows covers one T cell receptor beta chain sequence. The sample is drawn from a study of blood T cell repertoires in COVID-19. Across the whole study: The United States, Italy and Spain supplied acute and convalescent COVID-19 samples. The cDNA or gDNA used as material had been derived from T cells, B-cell-depleted T cells, or PBMCs.

Germline CDR1 DFQATT, CDR2 SNEGSKA (reference sequence). The CDR3 has 17 amino acids. With 3 bases clipped from V and 1 base from J, the junction kept 7 bases outside the gene matches. In the authors' methods: The authors estimated nucleated cell counts from reference gene primer amplification. The assay was immunoSEQ multiplex PCR, and TCRdb's table has in-frame clones only and misses some. The V and J calls and clone size come from that table; D and trimming were worked out from the DNA. The table records over 70,000 clones, roughly 90% of them present only once. This clonotype was obtained from a woman aged 80 or over with active or convalescent COVID-19. Sequences were obtained from peripheral blood. The gene calls are TRBV20-1 and TRBJ2-1; 12 bases map to TRBD2. The CDR3 reads CSASSASGRVSYNEQFF. The CDR3 DNA reads as TGCAGTGCTAGTTCGGCTAGCGGGAGGGTTTCCTACAATGAGCAGTTCTTC.